The entry below describes one T cell receptor (beta chain). The antigen remains unidentified. Via MiXCR, TCRdb re-called the 5' RACE reads, giving one row per CDR3 protein. The table lists roughly 1,500,000 distinct CDR3 sequences, about 32% of them singletons. The data were taken from a study of identical twins. General study points: Sequences that were beta out-of-frame showed weaker excess twin sharing. Among out-of-frame alpha sequences shared by twins, low generation probability occurred in excess. Models underpredicted monozygotic twin sharing of out-of-frame TCR alpha. A lower insertion count was a feature of abundant cord blood beta clonotypes, with no such feature in memory repertoires.

CDR1 is MNHEY and CDR2 is SVGAGI in the germline V gene. CDR3 length: 15 amino acids. Specimen: cord blood. The rearrangement links TRBV6-5 to TRBJ2-1, with D possibly TRBD2 on 5 matching bases. The J call is in doubt because the DNA end fits TRBJ2-7 better. The clonotype originates from a newborn girl in good health. Here the CDR3 reads CASSYGLRSYNEQYF. CDR3 DNA: TGTGCCAGCAGTTACGGACTCCGCTCCTACAATGAGCAGTACTTC.